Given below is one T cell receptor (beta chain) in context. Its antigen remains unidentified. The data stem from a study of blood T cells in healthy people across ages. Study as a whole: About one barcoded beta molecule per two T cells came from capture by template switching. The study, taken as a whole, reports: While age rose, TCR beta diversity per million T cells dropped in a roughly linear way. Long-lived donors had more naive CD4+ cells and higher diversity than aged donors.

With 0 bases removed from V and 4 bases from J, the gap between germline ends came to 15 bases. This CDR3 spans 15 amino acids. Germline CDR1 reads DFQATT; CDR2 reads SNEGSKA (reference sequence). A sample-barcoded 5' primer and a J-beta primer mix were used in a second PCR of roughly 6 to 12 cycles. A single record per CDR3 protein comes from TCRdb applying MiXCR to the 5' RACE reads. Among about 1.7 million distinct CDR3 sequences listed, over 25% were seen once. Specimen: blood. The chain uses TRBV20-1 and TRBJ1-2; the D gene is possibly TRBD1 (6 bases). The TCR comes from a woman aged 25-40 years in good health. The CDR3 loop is CSARDQQGGSYGYTF. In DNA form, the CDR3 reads TGCAGTGCTAGAGACCAACAGGGAGGGAGCTATGGCTACACCTTC.